This TCR beta chain was observed in a study of blood T cell repertoires in COVID-19. Whole-study context: Spain, Italy and the United States supplied samples that represented acute and convalescent COVID-19. The analysed material was cDNA or gDNA that came from T cells, B-cell-depleted T cells, or PBMCs.

Germline CDR1 is LNHDA and CDR2 is SQIVND (reference sequence). With V trimmed by 6 bases and J by 7 bases, 5 bases remained unmatched. The CDR3 sequence is 13 residues long. The table came from immunoSEQ multiplex PCR; TCRdb's copy has only in-frame clones and leaves some out. The table lists fewer than 120,000 clones, 70% to 90% of them singletons. This receptor was obtained from a woman aged 50 to 60 with acute or convalescent COVID-19. V and J are TRBV19 and TRBJ2-5; TRBD1 aligns across 10 bases. Input material: peripheral blood. The CDR3 DNA is TGTGCCAGTAGCCCGGGACAGGGGTCGACCCAGTACTTC. Encoded protein: CASSPGQGSTQYF.